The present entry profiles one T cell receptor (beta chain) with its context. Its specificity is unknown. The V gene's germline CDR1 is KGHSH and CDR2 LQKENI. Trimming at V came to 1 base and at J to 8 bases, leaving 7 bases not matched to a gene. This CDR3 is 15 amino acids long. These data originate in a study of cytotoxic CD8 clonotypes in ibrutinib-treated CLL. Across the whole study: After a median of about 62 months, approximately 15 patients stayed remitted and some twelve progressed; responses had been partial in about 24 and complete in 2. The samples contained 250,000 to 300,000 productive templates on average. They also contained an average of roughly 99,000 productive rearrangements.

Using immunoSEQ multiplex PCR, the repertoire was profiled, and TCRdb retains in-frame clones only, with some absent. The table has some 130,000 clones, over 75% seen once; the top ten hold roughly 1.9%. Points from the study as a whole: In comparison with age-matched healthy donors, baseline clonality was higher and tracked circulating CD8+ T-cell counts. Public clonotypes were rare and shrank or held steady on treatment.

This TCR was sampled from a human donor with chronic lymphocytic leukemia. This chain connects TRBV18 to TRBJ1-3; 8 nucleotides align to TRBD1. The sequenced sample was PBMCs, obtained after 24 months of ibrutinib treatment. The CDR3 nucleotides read TGTGCCAGCTCACCACAAGGACAGGGTGTGGACACCATATATTTT. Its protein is CASSPQGQGVDTIYF. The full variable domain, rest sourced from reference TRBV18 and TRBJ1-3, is NAGVMQNPRHLVRRRGQEARLRCSPMKGHSHVYWYRQLPEEGLKFMVYLQKENIIDESGMPKERFSAEFPKEGPSILRIQQVVRGDSAAYFCASSPQGQGVDTIYFGEGSWLTVV.